This TCR beta chain was identified during a study of blood T cell repertoires in COVID-19. The CDR3 length is 17 residues. The trim removed 4 bases at V and 0 bases at J, leaving 5 bases unmatched. Germline V lookup: CDR1 SGHNT, CDR2 YENEEA. Authors' analysis steps: Reference gene primers were amplified, and this amplification served to estimate nucleated cell counts. Only in-frame clones appear in the TCRdb table, and some are missing; sequencing was by immunoSEQ multiplex PCR. The V and J calls and clone size were taken over from that table, and D and trimming were inferred from the DNA. The sample shows some 40,000 clones, 70% to 90% of them seen only once.

The J gene is TRBJ2-7, the V gene TRBV11-3; 14 nucleotides match TRBD2. The sample comprised peripheral blood. This receptor was taken from a human donor in a cohort sampled during active or convalescent COVID-19. The donor label of this sample is uncertain. CDR3 coding DNA: TGTGCCAGCAGCTCTCGGACTAGCGGGAGGAGCTCCTACGAGCAGTACTTC. Its protein product is CASSSRTSGRSSYEQYF.